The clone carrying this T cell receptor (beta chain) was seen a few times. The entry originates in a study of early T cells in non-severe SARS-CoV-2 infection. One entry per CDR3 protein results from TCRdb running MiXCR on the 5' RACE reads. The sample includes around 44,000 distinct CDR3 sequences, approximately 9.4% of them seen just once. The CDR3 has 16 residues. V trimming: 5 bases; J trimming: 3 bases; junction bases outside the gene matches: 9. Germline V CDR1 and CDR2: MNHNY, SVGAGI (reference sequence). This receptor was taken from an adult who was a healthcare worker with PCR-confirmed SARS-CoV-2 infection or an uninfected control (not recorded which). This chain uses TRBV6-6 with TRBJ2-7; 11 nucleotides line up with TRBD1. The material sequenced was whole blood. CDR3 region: CASSRTGGAINYEQYF. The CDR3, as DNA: TGTGCCAGCAGTCGGACAGGGGGCGCGATCAACTACGAGCAGTACTTC.